This entry is about one T cell receptor beta chain. This clonotype was seen more than once but under ten times. What this receptor recognizes is not known. No clone much larger than this one lies a single base away; base qualities are absent. These data are taken from a study of spatial heterogeneity in lung cancer (dated by TCRdb to between 2018 and 2020). Context from the whole study: Beta-chain transcripts were consistently detected in greater numbers than alpha-chain transcripts, which likely reflected higher beta-chain transcript abundance. In the raw uncorrected reads, each unique combination of TCR and UMI appeared more than ten times on average. Both alpha and beta chains were TCR-sequenced in 200 to 250 tumor regions, about 69 matched nontumor lung samples and roughly 50 PBMC samples obtained at surgery. Nonsynonymous mutation counts, determined by whole-exome sequencing of tumor tissue, were related to features of the TCR repertoire. In non-small cell lung cancer, the study quantitatively compared TCR alpha and beta repertoires across several tumor regions, matched nontumor lung, and blood.

V is pruned by 0 bases and J by 7 bases, leaving 2 bases of the junction without a gene match. As encoded in the germline V gene (reference sequence), CDR1 is DFQATT while CDR2 is SNEGSKA. Spanning cysteine to phenylalanine, the CDR3 consists of 13 amino acids. Only the CDR3 part of the read is kept: 39 bases, read in frame from the first base. The label giving this sample's time point can be read as: sample taken at primary tumor resection. TCR sequencing used whole RNA extracted from tumor and nontumor lung tissue, or from cryopreserved PBMC samples, without cell sorting. Donors were approximately 72 patients with early-stage, untreated non-small cell lung cancer from the lung TRACERx cohort. A patient was chosen for TCR sequencing only when enough RNA was available from at least two tumor regions. The library relied on 5' RACE. TCRdb records NextSeq 500 as the sequencer. The TCR library protocol attached a unique molecular identifier to each TCR cDNA molecule to allow correction of PCR and sequencing errors. In the authors' own workflow: TCR identification, UMI-based error correction and CDR3 extraction were all carried out with Decombinator tools. TCRs above a frequency of 2 per 1,000, corresponding to the top 1% of the tumor frequency distribution, were defined as expanded. Renyi diversity was computed with the R vegan package after each repertoire had been subsampled 100 times to 5,000 TCRs. CDR3 similarity networks were built from amino acid triplet string-kernel similarity, connecting CDR3s with pairwise similarity above 0.82. TCRdb's own reprocessing of the public reads used fastp at Q25 and MiXCR and kept productive beta chains. Each CDR3 protein appears once, grouped with its most common genes and DNA. These V and J calls originate from TCRdb's pipeline instead of the authors' own analysis. The sample table contains tens of thousands of distinct CDR3 sequences; only one count was recorded for about 8.8% of them. The ten largest clones add up to under 40% of the sample.

Paper-wide results and their limitations: Additional single-cell paired TCR alpha and beta sequencing was considered necessary to confirm, at a functional level, the hypothesis that regional TCRs recognize regional mutations. Ubiquitous expanded tumor TCRs were detected in blood more often at tumor resection than at routine follow-up.

The chain is encoded by TRBV20-1 joined to TRBJ1-2, with TRBD1 matching 10 junction bases. Sequencing used PBMCs, obtained at surgery. The sequence was collected from a female donor with early-stage non-small cell lung cancer. The CDR3 here reads CSARETGGSGYTF. The sequence in DNA is TGCAGTGCTAGAGAGACAGGGGGCAGTGGCTACACCTTC.